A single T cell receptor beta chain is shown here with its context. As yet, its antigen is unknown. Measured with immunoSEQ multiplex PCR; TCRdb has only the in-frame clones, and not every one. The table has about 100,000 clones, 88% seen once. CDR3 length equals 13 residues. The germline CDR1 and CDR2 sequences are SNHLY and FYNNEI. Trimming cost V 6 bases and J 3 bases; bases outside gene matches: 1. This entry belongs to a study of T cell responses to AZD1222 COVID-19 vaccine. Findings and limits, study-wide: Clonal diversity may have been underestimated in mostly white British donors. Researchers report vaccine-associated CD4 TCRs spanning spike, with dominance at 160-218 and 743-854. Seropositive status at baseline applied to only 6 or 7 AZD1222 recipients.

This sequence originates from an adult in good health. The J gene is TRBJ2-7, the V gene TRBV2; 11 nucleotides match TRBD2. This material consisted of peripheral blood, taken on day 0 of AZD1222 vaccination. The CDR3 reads CASRLAGVYEQYF. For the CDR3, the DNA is TGTGCCAGCAGACTAGCGGGAGTCTACGAGCAGTACTTC.